This T cell receptor beta chain came from a study of blood T cell repertoires in COVID-19. Study-level background: Material from acute and convalescent COVID-19 was sourced from the United States, Italy and Spain.

The data were produced by immunoSEQ multiplex PCR, yet TCRdb's version contains in-frame clones alone and is incomplete. The sample yields over 100,000 clones, approximately 83% seen once. Germline CDR1 reads SNHLY; CDR2 reads FYNNEI. The CDR3 runs to 13 residues. The ends were cut back, 8 bases at V and 11 bases at J, with 21 bases in the middle. Material: peripheral blood. The origin of this receptor is an older man with acute or convalescent COVID-19. The rearrangement uses TRBV2 and TRBJ1-1, with D possibly matching TRBD1 (6 bases). The DNA for the CDR3 is TGTGCCAGCGCCACCCACACAGGGATGGGCGCTTTCTTT. This translates into CASATHTGMGAFF.